This T cell receptor (beta chain) was captured by sequencing in a study of OX40 agonist ivuxolimab in advanced cancers. Study findings and constraints: By week 6 at 0.1 to 3.0 mg/kg, blood CD4+ and CD8+ T cells had expanded clonally. Relative to CD4+ cells, CD8+ T cells on average had more expanded clones. No antigen was identified for the clonally expanded peripheral T cells.

Comment on this clone: Its target is unknown.

Profiled with immunoSEQ multiplex PCR; TCRdb holds only in-frame clones, not every one. The sample carries 85,000 to 100,000 clones, roughly nine tenths recorded once. This sequence was found in an adult with an advanced solid tumor such as melanoma, head and neck, liver or kidney cancer. The sample in question was CD4+ or CD8+ T cells sorted from blood, obtained in a trial of the OX40 agonist ivuxolimab.

The chain's CDR3 is CASSLEGGRATGELFF. The CDR3 DNA reads as TGTGCCAGCAGCTTGGAGGGCGGGAGGGCCACCGGGGAGCTGTTTTTT. The chain couples TRBV7-2 to TRBJ2-2; TRBD2 matches 9 bases. Germline V gives CDR1 SGHTA, CDR2 FQGNSA. V was pared by 3 bases and J by 4 bases, with 6 bases of the junction left unmatched. The CDR3 spans 16 residues.